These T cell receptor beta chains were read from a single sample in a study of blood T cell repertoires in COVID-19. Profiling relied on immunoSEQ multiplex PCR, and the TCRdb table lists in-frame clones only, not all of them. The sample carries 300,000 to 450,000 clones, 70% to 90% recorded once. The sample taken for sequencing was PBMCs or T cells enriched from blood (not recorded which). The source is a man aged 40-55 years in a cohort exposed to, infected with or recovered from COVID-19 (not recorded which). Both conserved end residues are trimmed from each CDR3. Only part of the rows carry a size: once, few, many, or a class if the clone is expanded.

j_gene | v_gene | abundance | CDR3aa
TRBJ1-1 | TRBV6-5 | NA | ASTWVAGTEAF
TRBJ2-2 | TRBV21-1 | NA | ASSRGLAGVAGELF
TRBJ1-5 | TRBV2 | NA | ASSTGTAYSNQPQH
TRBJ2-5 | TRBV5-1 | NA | ASSPTRTEKGQTQY
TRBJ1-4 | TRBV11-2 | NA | ASSLDRRQGNEKLF
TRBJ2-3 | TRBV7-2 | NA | ASSLGGLAVYTQY
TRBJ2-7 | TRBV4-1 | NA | ASSYGTRDYEQY
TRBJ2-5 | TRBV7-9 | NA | ASRTTLAGEGETQY
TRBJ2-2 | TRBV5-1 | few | ASSLVGLASGELF
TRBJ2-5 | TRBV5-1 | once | ASSPGTPVETQY
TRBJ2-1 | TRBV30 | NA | ACRPAGTSYNEQF
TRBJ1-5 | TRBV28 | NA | ASKSGNSNQPQH
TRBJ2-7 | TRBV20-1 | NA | SASAQAYEQY
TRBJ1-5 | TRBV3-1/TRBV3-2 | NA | ASSPQPGDNQPQH
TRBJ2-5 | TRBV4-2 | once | ASSQDRYGETQY
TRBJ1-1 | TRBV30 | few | AWRMKPGQGPRNTEAF
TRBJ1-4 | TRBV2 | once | ASSIGTGSEKLF
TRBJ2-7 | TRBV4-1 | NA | ASSQEGGNAYEQY
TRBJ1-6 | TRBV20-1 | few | SASTGRYNSPLH
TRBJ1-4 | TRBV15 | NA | ATSRFRGTNEKLF
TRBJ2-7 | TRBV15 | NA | ATSRVLGGAYEQY
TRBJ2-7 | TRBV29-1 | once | SVDPGLQRRYEQY
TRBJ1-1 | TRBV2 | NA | ASSADGVTEAF
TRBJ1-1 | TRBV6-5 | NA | ASSYQGVNTEAF
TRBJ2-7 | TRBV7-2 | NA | ASSSITSGTYEQY
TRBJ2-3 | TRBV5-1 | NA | ASSLDGRGSDTQY
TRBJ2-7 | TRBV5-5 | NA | ASRITGSAYEQY
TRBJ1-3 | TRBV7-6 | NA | ASSPQSVSGNTIY
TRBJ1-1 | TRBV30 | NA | AWRGGNRGTEAF
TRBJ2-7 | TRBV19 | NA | ASRNNGQGLYEQY
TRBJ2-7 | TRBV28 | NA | ASSLNGLAGGPNEQY
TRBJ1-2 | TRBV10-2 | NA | ASSEGSYGYT
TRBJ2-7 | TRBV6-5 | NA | ASSRGRQGRGEQY
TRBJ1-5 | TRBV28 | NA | ASRSTGNQPQH
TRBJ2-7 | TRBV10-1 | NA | ASSELAGGTYEQY
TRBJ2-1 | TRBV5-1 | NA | ASSPQLTSGTTTTQQF
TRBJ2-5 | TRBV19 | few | ASSVRQGETQY
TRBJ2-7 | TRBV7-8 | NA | ASSLVVVGGYEQY
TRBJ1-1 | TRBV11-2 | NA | ASSLAVGEAF
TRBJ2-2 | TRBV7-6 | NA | ASRAGTNTGELF
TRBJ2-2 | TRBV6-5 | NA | ASRNRVTGELF
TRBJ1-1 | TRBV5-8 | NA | ASSPAADRSTEAF
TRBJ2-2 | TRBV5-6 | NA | ASSRGNLNTGELF
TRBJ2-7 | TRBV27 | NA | ASSFYGRAGEQY
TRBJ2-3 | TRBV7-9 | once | ASSLLAGGTDTQY
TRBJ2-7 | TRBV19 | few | ASSLSGVTYEQY
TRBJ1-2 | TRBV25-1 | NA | ASSAPGTDRYGYT
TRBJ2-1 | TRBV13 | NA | ASSPPGQATFYNEQF
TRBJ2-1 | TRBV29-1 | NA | SVERESYNEQF
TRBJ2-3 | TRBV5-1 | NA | ASGRLLTDTQY
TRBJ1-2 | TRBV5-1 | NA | ASSNYRQGGGYT
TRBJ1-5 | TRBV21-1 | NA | ASTERAGFNQPQH